These 2 T cell receptor delta chains were all obtained from the same sample, sequenced in a study of Vδ1+ human thymocytes. Overall study findings and caveats: Thymic TRG and TRD repertoires appeared highly polyclonal.

RNA was extracted from the cells and then reverse transcribed. The CDR3 regions were amplified by multiplex PCR from V-gene primers to a constant-region primer. TCRdb re-analyzed the multiplex PCR reads via CATT. The table includes tens of thousands of delta-chain clones, approximately 32% detected once. These TCRs are of unknown antigen specificity. The source material was Vdelta1+ gamma-delta thymocytes from the thymus. As to subset: FACS-sorted CD3+ TCRalphabeta- TCRVdelta1+ TCRVdelta2- thymocytes. The receptor set was obtained from a boy under two years old who had congenital heart surgery.

With respect to this clone: Compared with germline, one end of the junction differs, possibly owing to a read error. The same CDR3 also results from other DNA sequences found in this sample. This chain joins TRDV1 and TRDJ1, with TRDD3 matching over 7 bases. Germline V gene data show CDR1 as TSWWSYY and CDR2 as QGS. The CDR3 sequence is 21 residues long. CDR3 amino acids: CALGEQSPFERGIGGTDKLIF. CDR3 DNA sequence: TGTGCTCTTGGGGAACAGTCCCCCTTTGAGAGGGGGATTGGAGGCACCGATAAGCTCATCTTT.

This clone turned up a few times. This chain joins TRDV1 and TRDJ1; D perhaps matches TRDD3 (7 bases). CDR1 TSWWSYY and CDR2 QGS come from the germline V gene. The V end was cut by 2 bases, the J end by 2 bases, with 30 bases between. This CDR3 has 21 amino acids. CDR3 bases: TGTGCTCTTGGGGAAGGGGGATCCTACCGTACTGGGGAGGAGGGGACCGATAAACTCATCTTT. It codes for CALGEGGSYRTGEEGTDKLIF.